This TCR beta chain was captured in a study of early stage breast cancer tumors. V dropped 0 bases and J dropped 0 bases, with 11 bases sitting between them. The CDR3 is 16 amino acids. Germline CDR1 reads SGHDN; CDR2 reads FVKESK. Each sample had two DNA replicates, roughly 0.5 ug blood or roughly 1.4 ug tissue. Clones were sequenced by immunoSEQ multiplex PCR, and TCRdb holds only the in-frame ones, with some missing. Of approximately 39,000 clones listed, roughly 72% were seen once; the top ten hold roughly 7%. General study points: Tumor and normal breast were distinguished via blood comparison in about 90% of the 16 patients. Functional markers like CD4, CD8 and FOXP3 were missed in bulk sequencing. Tumors had roughly 2.4-fold higher T cell density and higher clonality than adjacent normal breast tissue.

This clone was detected only a few times. What it binds is unknown. This sequence was found in a person between 55 and 70 years old with breast cancer. The sample consisted of blood. V is TRBV14 and J is TRBJ1-2; D not certain. As DNA, the CDR3 is TGTGCCAGCAGCCAAGATTTATCCCCAGCTAACTATGGCTACACCTTC. The encoded protein is CASSQDLSPANYGYTF.